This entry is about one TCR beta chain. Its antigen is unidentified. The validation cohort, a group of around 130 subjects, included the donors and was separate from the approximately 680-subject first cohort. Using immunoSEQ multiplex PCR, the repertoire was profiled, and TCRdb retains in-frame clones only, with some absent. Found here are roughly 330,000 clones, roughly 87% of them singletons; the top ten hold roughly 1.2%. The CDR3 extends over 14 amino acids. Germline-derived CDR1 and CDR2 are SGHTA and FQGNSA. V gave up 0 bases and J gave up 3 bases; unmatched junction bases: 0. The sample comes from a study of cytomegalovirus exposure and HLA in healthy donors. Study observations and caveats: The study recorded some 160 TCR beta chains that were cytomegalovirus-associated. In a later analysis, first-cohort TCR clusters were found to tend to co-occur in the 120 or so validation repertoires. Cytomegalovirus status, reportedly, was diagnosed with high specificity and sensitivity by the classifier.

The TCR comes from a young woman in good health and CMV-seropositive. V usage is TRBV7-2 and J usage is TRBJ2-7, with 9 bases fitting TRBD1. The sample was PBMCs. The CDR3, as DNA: TGTGCCAGCAGCTTAGCGACAGGGGGCTACGAGCAGTACTTC. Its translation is CASSLATGGYEQYF.